The clone carrying this T cell receptor beta chain was picked up one time. Participant-given clinical history determined each cohort assignment. Trimming removed 0 bases at V and 6 bases at J, with 9 bases between. This CDR3 has 14 amino acids. The V gene's germline CDR1 is LGHNA and CDR2 YSLEER. Repertoires were generated with immunoSEQ multiplex PCR, while TCRdb's copy carries only in-frame clones and drops some. The repertoire includes about 410,000 clones, roughly 91% of them detected once, and about 1.7% sits in the top ten. This sample is part of a study of blood T cell repertoires in COVID-19. The chain recombines TRBV4-3 with TRBJ2-1; a weak D match, TRBD1 (5 bases). This TCR was sampled from a woman aged 25 to 39 who had recovered from COVID-19. The sample was PBMCs or T cells enriched from blood (not recorded which). DNA of the CDR3: TGCGCCAGCAGCCAAGACAGGGTTGGCAATGAGCAGTTCTTC. Its translation is CASSQDRVGNEQFF.